The 17 T cell receptor beta chains listed next were all sequenced from one sample in a study of T cell responses to AZD1222 COVID-19 vaccine. Repertoires were generated with immunoSEQ multiplex PCR, while TCRdb's copy carries only in-frame clones and drops some. Of approximately 89,000 clones in the sample, about 86% are singletons; the top ten hold around 5.9%. Sequenced material: peripheral blood, taken 28 days after the second AZD1222 dose. These receptors came from an adult who received the AZD1222 COVID-19 vaccine.

This clone occurred a few times. The chain is built from TRBV5-4 and TRBJ2-2, with 11 bases lining up with TRBD2. With 0 bases clipped from V and 3 bases from J, the junction kept 10 bases outside the gene matches. Germline CDR1 and CDR2: SGHNT and YYREEE (reference sequence). This CDR3 contains 19 residues. CDR3 bases: TGTGCCAGCAGCTTGGCCGGGCTAGCGGGAGGACCTTACACCGGGGAGCTGTTTTTT. Protein product: CASSLAGLAGGPYTGELFF.

This clone was seen only once. This chain links TRBV5-1 with TRBJ2-7; D may be TRBD1 (6 bases). The length of the CDR3 is 13 residues. Trimming stripped 4 bases from V and 3 bases from J, with 11 bases between. CDR1 and CDR2 from the germline V gene are SGHRS and YFSETQ. CDR3: CASSTGQSYEQYF. The CDR3 coding sequence is TGCGCCAGCAGCACCGGACAGAGCTACGAGCAGTACTTC.

This clone was seen a few times. The chain combines TRBV12-3 or TRBV12-4 with TRBJ1-1, with 7 bases lining up with TRBD1. This CDR3 comprises 13 residues. V trimming: 7 bases; J trimming: 5 bases; junction bases outside the gene matches: 7. The CDR3 region has the DNA TGTGCCAGCACTCAGGGGGAGGCAACTGAAGCTTTCTTT. Amino acids: CASTQGEATEAFF.

The sample holds one count of this clone. This chain connects TRBV11-2 to TRBJ2-7; D perhaps matches TRBD2 (5 bases). Germline CDR1 SGHAT, CDR2 FQNNGV. With 1 base removed from V and 4 bases from J, the gap between germline ends came to 11 bases. CDR3 length: 14 amino acids. CDR3 DNA sequence: TGTGCCAGCAGCTTAGTGGGAGTGGGTTACGAGCAGTACTTC. Its translation is CASSLVGVGYEQYF.

The chain couples TRBV18 to TRBJ2-7; no definite D call. The CDR3 contains 13 residues. V dropped 2 bases and J dropped 1 base, with 6 bases sitting between them. CDR1 and CDR2 from the germline V gene are KGHSH and LQKENI. CDR3 sequence reads: CASSPKISYEQYF. DNA for the CDR3: TGTGCCAGCTCACCAAAGATTTCCTACGAGCAGTACTTC.

V gene TRBV27 combines with J gene TRBJ2-7; 7 nucleotides agree with TRBD1. Germline CDR1 and CDR2: MNHEY and SMNVEV (reference sequence). The CDR3 is 14 residues long. V was clipped by 6 bases and J by 6 bases; unmatched bases: 11. The CDR3 loop reads CASSLRGTGAEQYF. CDR3 DNA sequence: TGTGCCAGCAGCCTAAGGGGAACAGGGGCCGAGCAGTACTTC.

This clone turned up a few times. This rearrangement joins TRBV7-9 to TRBJ2-7; D remains unclear. The V gene's germline CDR1 is SEHNR and CDR2 FQNEAQ (reference sequence). V lost 0 bases and J lost 0, with 12 bases in between. This CDR3 comprises 16 residues. As DNA, the CDR3 is TGTGCCAGCAGCTTAGCGCTGAATCCGAGCTCCTACGAGCAGTACTTC. Translation gives CASSLALNPSSYEQYF.

The chain joins TRBV28 to TRBJ1-1; TRBD1 aligns across 10 bases. From germline, CDR1 is MDHEN and CDR2 SYDVKM. This CDR3 contains 15 residues. Trimming cost V 5 bases and J 8 bases; bases outside gene matches: 11. The CDR3 is CASSPPPGQGREAFF. The CDR3 DNA reads as TGTGCCAGCAGTCCTCCCCCGGGACAGGGGAGGGAAGCTTTCTTT.

The chain links TRBV6-5 to TRBJ2-7, with D possibly being TRBD1 (5 bases). CDR1 is MNHEY and CDR2 is SVGAGI in the germline V gene. This CDR3 region has 15 residues. V gave up 0 bases and J gave up 4 bases, with 13 bases separating them. The CDR3: CASSYSLQGRYEQYF. Written as DNA, the CDR3 is TGTGCCAGCAGTTACTCGTTGCAGGGTCGGTACGAGCAGTACTTC.

The chain links TRBV11-3 to TRBJ1-1; 7 bases fit TRBD1. This CDR3 has 14 amino acids. Per the germline V gene, CDR1 is SGHNT and CDR2 is YENEEA. The J segment lost 4 bases and the V segment lost 2 bases, leaving 4 bases of the junction unmatched. The CDR3 here is CASSLRGQGTEAFF. CDR3 bases: TGTGCCAGCAGCTTAAGGGGGCAGGGCACTGAAGCTTTCTTT.

The count of this clone is one. CDR3 region: CASSPQTSGSRETQYF. The CDR3 DNA is TGTGCCAGCAGCCCCCAGACTAGCGGGAGTCGGGAGACCCAGTACTTC. The V and J genes are TRBV7-9 and TRBJ2-5; 12 bases match TRBD2. The CDR3 length is 16 residues. The V segment lost 5 bases and the J segment 5 bases; nucleotides outside the gene matches: 9. Germline CDR1 SEHNR, CDR2 FQNEAQ (reference sequence).

This chain joins TRBV4-2 and TRBJ2-2; D remains ambiguous. Trimming took 1 base from V and 0 from J, leaving 9 bases between them. Germline V gene lookup returns CDR1 LGHNA and CDR2 YNFKEQ. The CDR3 covers 16 residues. The CDR3 DNA is TGTGCCAGCAGCCAAGGGCCCCAGACGAACACCGGGGAGCTGTTTTTT. This codes for CASSQGPQTNTGELFF.

A word on this clone: Since the CDR3 does not end with the conserved phenylalanine or tryptophan, this likely comes from a read error. Because the CDR3's place on the DNA is in doubt, the DNA is left out and the CDR3 is given as listed by TCRdb. The rearrangement joins TRBV27 to TRBJ1-1; the DNA was not compared with TRBD1, the D call given in the table. 9 amino acids form the CDR3, both terminal residues included. Germline CDR1 MNHEY, CDR2 SMNVEV (reference sequence). The CDR3: CASSTGQAP.

V and J are TRBV5-4 and TRBJ1-2; no reliable D call. Germline CDR1 is SGHNT and CDR2 is YYREEE (reference sequence). The ends were cut back, 4 bases at V and 7 bases at J, with 14 bases in the middle. The CDR3 is 13 amino acids. CDR3 sequence reads: CASSRREAGGYTF. CDR3 DNA: TGTGCCAGCAGCCGGCGTGAGGCGGGTGGCTACACCTTC.

This chain links TRBV11-2 with TRBJ1-6; D perhaps matches TRBD1 (6 bases). V was pared by 3 bases and J by 10 bases, with 19 bases between. The CDR3 runs 16 residues. Germline V gene sequence: CDR1 SGHAT, CDR2 FQNNGV. The CDR3 protein is CASSFLVATGYSPLHF. The CDR3 nucleotides read TGTGCCAGCAGCTTTCTGGTGGCGACAGGTTACTCACCCCTCCACTTT.

This CDR3 reads CASSLGVGITDTQYF. The CDR3 DNA is TGTGCCAGCAGCTTAGGTGTAGGAATCACAGATACGCAGTATTTT. This sequence joins TRBV7-9 and TRBJ2-3, with D unresolved. The CDR3 covers 15 residues. V shed 1 base and J shed 2 bases, with 10 bases lying between them. Germline V lookup: CDR1 SEHNR, CDR2 FQNEAQ (reference sequence). Full variable domain (remainder filled in from reference TRBV7-9 and TRBJ2-3): DTGVSQNPRHKITKRGQNVTFRCDPISEHNRLYWYRQTLGQGPEFLTYFQNEAQLEKSRLLSDRFSAERPKGSFSTLEIQRTEQGDSAMYLCASSLGVGITDTQYFGPGTRLTVL.

The gene calls are TRBV18 and TRBJ1-5; D is perhaps TRBD1 (5 bases). Germline V lookup: CDR1 KGHSH, CDR2 LQKENI. With 2 bases removed from V and 6 bases from J, the gap between germline ends came to 14 bases. The CDR3 runs to 15 residues. CDR3 sequence: CASSPEGSRAQPQHF. The CDR3 nucleotides are TGTGCCAGCTCACCAGAGGGGAGTAGAGCTCAGCCCCAGCATTTT.